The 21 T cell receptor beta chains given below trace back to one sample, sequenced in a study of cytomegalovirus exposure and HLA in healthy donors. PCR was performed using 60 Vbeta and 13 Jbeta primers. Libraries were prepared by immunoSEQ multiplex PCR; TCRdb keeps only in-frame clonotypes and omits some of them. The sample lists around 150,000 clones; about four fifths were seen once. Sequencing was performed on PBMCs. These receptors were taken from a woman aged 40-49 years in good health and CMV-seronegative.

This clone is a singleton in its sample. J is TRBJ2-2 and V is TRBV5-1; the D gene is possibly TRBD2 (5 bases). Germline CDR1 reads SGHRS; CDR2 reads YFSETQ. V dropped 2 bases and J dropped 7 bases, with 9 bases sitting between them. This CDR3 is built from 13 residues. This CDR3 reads CASSLSGYGELFF. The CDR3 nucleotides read TGCGCCAGCAGCTTATCGGGGTACGGGGAGCTGTTTTTT.

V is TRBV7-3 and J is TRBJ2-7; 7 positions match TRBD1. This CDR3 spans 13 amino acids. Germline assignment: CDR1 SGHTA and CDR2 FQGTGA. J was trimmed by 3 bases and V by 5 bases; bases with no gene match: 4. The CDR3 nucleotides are TGTGCCAGCAGCCCCGGGACAGTCTACGAGCAGTACTTC. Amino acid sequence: CASSPGTVYEQYF. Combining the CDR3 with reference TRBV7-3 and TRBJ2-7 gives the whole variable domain GAGVSQTPSNKVTEKGKYVELRCDPISGHTALYWYRQSLGQGPEFLIYFQGTGAADDSGLPNDRFFAVRPEGSVSTLKIQRTERGDSAVYLCASSPGTVYEQYFGPGTRLTVT.

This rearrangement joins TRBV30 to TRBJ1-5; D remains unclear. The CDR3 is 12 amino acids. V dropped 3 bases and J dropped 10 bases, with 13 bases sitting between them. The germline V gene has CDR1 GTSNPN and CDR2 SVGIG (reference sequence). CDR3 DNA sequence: TGTGCCTGGAGCGGGTCCTTAGAACCCCAGCATTTT. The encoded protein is CAWSGSLEPQHF.

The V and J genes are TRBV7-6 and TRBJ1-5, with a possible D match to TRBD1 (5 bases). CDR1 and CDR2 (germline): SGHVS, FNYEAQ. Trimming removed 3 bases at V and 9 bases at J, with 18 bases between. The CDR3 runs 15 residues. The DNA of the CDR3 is TGTGCCAGCAGCTTGGAGGGAGCCCCGGGACGGCCCCAGCATTTT. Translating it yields CASSLEGAPGRPQHF.

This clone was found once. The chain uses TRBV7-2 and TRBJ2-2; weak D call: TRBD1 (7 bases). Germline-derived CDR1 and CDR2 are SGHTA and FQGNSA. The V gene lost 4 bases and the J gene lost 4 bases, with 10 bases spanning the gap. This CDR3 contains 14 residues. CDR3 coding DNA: TGTGCCAGCAGCTCCAGGGGGGCCACCGGGGAGCTGTTTTTT. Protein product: CASSSRGATGELFF.

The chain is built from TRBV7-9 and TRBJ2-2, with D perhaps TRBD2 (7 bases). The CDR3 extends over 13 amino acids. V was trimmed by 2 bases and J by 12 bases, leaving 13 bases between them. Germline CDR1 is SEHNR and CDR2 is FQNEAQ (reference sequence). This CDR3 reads CASSLTSGGQLFF. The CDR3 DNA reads TGTGCCAGCAGCTTAACCTCGGGGGGCCAGCTGTTTTTT.

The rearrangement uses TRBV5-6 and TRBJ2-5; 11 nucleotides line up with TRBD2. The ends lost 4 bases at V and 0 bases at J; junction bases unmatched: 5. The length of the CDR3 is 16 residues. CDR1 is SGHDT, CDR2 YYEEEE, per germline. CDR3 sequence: CASSRGTSGNQETQYF. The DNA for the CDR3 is TGTGCCAGCAGCCGCGGGACTAGCGGCAACCAAGAGACCCAGTACTTC.

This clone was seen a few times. CDR3 sequence (DNA): TGTGCCAGCAGTTACGGGACAGGTCGGATCCCTGACGAGCAGTACTTC. It translates to CASSYGTGRIPDEQYF. The gene calls are TRBV6-6 and TRBJ2-7; 8 positions agree with TRBD1. V dropped 2 bases and J dropped 5; count of bases not matched to a gene: 11. This CDR3 has 16 residues. CDR1 MNHNY and CDR2 SVGAGI come from the germline V gene (reference sequence).

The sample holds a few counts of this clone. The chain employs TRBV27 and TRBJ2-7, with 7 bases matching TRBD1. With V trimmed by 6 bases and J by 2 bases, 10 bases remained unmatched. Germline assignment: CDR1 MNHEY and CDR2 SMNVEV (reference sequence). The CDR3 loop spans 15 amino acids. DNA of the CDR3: TGTGCCAGCAGGGCACCGGGAACAGGGGCCTACGAGCAGTACTTC. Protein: CASRAPGTGAYEQYF.

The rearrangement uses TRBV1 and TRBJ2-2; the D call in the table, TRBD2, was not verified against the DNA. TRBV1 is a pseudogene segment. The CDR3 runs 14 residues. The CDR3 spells CTSSRVKHTGELFF. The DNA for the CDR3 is TGCACCAGCAGCCGAGTTAAGCACACCGGGGAGCTGTTTTTT.

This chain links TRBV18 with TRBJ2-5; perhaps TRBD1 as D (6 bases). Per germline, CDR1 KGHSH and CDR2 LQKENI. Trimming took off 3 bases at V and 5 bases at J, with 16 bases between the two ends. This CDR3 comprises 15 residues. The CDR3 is CASSPSHRAPETQYF. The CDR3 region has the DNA TGTGCCAGCTCACCCTCCCACAGGGCCCCTGAGACCCAGTACTTC.

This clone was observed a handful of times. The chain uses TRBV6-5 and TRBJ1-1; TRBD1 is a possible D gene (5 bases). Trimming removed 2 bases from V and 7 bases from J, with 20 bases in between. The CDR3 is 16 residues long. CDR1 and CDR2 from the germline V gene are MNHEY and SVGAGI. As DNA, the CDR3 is TGTGCCAGCAGTTACGTCTGGGGCGCCGGGCGTGGTGAAGCTTTCTTT. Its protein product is CASSYVWGAGRGEAFF.

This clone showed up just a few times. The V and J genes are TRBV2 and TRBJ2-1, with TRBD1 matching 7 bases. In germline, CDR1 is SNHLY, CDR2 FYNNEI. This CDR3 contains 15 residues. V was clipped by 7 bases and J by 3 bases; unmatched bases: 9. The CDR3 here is CASKEQGKIYNEQFF. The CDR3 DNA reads TGTGCCAGCAAGGAACAGGGGAAGATCTACAATGAGCAGTTCTTC.

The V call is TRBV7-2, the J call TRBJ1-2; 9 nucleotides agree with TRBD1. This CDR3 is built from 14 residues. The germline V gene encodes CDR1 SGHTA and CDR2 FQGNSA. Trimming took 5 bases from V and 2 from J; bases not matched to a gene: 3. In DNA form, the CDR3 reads TGTGCCAGCAGCGTTACAGGGGGCAACTATGGCTACACCTTC. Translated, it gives CASSVTGGNYGYTF. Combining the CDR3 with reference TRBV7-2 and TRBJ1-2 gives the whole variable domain GAGVSQSPSNKVTEKGKDVELRCDPISGHTALYWYRQSLGQGLEFLIYFQGNSAPDKSGLPSDRFSAERTGGSVSTLTIQRTQQEDSAVYLCASSVTGGNYGYTFGSGTRLTVV.

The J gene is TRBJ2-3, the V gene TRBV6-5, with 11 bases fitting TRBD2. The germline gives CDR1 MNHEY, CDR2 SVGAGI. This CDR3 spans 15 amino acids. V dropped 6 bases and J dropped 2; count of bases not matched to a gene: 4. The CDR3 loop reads CASRLAGGHTDTQYF. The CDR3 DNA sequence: TGTGCCAGCAGGTTAGCGGGGGGGCACACAGATACGCAGTATTTT.

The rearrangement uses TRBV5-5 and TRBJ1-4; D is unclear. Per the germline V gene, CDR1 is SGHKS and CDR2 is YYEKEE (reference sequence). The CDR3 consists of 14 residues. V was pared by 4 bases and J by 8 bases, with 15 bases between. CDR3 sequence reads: CASSADLVWEKLFF. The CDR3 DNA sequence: TGTGCCAGCAGCGCGGACTTAGTTTGGGAAAAACTGTTTTTT.

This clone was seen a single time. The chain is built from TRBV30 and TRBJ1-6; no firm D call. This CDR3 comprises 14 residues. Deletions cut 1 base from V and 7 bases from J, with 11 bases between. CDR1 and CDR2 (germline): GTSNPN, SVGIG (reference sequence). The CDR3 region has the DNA TGTGCCTGGAGTGAGGCGGGCCTCAATTCACCCCTCCACTTT. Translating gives CAWSEAGLNSPLHF.

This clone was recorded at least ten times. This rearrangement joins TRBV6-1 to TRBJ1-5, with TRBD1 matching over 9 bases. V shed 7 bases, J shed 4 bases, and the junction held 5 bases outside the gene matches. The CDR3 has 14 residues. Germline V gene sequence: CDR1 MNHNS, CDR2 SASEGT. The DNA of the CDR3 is TGTGCCAGCATCCCCGGGACAGGGAATCAGCCCCAGCATTTT. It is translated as CASIPGTGNQPQHF.

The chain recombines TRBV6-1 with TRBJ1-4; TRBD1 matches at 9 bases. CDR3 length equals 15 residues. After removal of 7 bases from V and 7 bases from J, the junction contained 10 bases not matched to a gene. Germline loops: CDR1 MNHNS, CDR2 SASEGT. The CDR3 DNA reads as TGTGCCAGCAAAGTCCAGGACAGGGGAGGTGAAAAACTGTTTTTT. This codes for CASKVQDRGGEKLFF.

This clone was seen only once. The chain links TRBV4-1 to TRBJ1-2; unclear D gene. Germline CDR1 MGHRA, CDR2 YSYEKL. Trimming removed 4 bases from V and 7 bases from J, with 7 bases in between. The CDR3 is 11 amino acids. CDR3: CASSPGGGYTF. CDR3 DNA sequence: TGCGCCAGCAGCCCGGGAGGTGGCTACACCTTC.

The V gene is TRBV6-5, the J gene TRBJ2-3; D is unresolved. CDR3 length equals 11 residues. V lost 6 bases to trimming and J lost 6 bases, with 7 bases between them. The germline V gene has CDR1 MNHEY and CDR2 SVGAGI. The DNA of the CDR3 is TGTGCCAGCAGGAGCCTGGATACGCAGTATTTT. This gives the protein CASRSLDTQYF.